Presented here are 19 T cell receptor beta chains from one specimen sequenced in a study of human T cells and chemical hapten exposure. Using its own MiXCR run on the 5' RACE reads, TCRdb lists one record per CDR3 protein. The table has under 85,000 distinct CDR3 sequences, about 7.7% seen once; the top ten hold 2% to 2.5%. Whole blood that had not been fractionated was the source of extracted total RNA. The receptors were gathered from a male donor in good health.

This clonotype was seen only a few times. The chain has TRBV7-2 and TRBJ2-3; 14 nucleotides align to TRBD2. Trimming at V came to 2 bases and at J to 2 bases, leaving 3 bases not matched to a gene. The CDR3 is made up of 17 amino acids. Germline V CDR1 and CDR2: SGHTA, FQGNSA. CDR3 sequence (DNA): TGTGCCAGCAGCTTAAGACTAGCGGGGGGGCACACAGATACGCAGTATTTT. Protein: CASSLRLAGGHTDTQYF.

This clonotype was seen only a few times. V is TRBV12-3 or TRBV12-4 and J is TRBJ2-3; maybe TRBD2 (5 bases). V was trimmed by 8 bases and J by 0 bases, leaving 18 bases between them. This CDR3 is built from 16 residues. The CDR3 loop is CASRNPLAGSTDTQYF. CDR3 nucleotide sequence: TGTGCCAGCCGAAACCCTCTTGCGGGTAGCACAGATACGCAGTATTTT.

Only a few counts were recorded for this clonotype. The chain uses TRBV7-8 and TRBJ1-5; the D gene is possibly TRBD1 (5 bases). Trimming stripped 2 bases from V and 4 bases from J, with 15 bases between. CDR1 and CDR2 from the germline V gene are SGHVS and FQNEAQ. This CDR3 contains 16 residues. The CDR3 region has the DNA TGTGCCAGCAGCTTATTGGGGGAAAGGAATAATCAGCCCCAGCATTTT. Its translation: CASSLLGERNNQPQHF.

This clonotype has only a few counts. V usage is TRBV6-6 and J usage is TRBJ1-3, with D possibly being TRBD1 (5 bases). V was shortened by 6 bases and J by 0 bases, with 9 bases between the two germline ends. The CDR3 extends over 14 amino acids. Germline lookup yields CDR1 MNHNY and CDR2 SVGAGI (reference sequence). The CDR3 coding sequence is TGTGCCAGCAGCCGCGACAGCTCTGGAAACACCATATATTTT. As protein: CASSRDSSGNTIYF.

This clonotype showed up many times. Here the CDR3 DNA reads TGCAGCGTTGGCCGACTAGATACGCAGTATTTT. Protein: CSVGRLDTQYF. This chain links TRBV29-1 with TRBJ2-3; no firm D call. Germline V gene lookup returns CDR1 SQVTM and CDR2 ANQGSEA. V lost 4 bases to trimming and J lost 5 bases, with 7 bases between them. This CDR3 comprises 11 residues.

This clonotype was counted at least ten times. This chain joins TRBV20-1 and TRBJ2-3; maybe TRBD1 (5 bases). The CDR3 runs 12 residues. Trimming stripped 4 bases from V and 2 bases from J, with 7 bases between. Germline CDR1 is DFQATT and CDR2 is SNEGSKA (reference sequence). Written as DNA, the CDR3 is TGCAGTGCTACAGGGATCACAGATACGCAGTATTTT. Translation gives CSATGITDTQYF.

V is TRBV4-3 and J is TRBJ2-7; possibly TRBD1 or TRBD2 for D (5 bases each). The V and J ends lost 0 bases and 3 bases respectively, with 21 bases between them. There are 18 residues in the CDR3. CDR1 and CDR2 from the germline V gene are LGHNA and YSLEER. The CDR3 loop reads CASSQDSTFAGRVYEQYF. The DNA for the CDR3 is TGCGCCAGCAGCCAAGATAGCACTTTCGCAGGGCGGGTCTACGAGCAGTACTTC.

This clonotype appeared a single time. Compared with germline, one end of the junction differs, possibly owing to a read error. CDR3 DNA: TGCAGCGTTGGAGACCCGCCGGGGGAGCAGTCCTTC. Amino acids: CSVGDPPGEQSF. The chain carries TRBV29-1 and TRBJ2-1, with D perhaps TRBD2 (6 bases). The CDR3 has 12 residues. Germline CDR1 is SQVTM and CDR2 is ANQGSEA.

This clonotype was seen repeatedly, ten times or more. The chain joins TRBV5-1 to TRBJ2-3; unclear D gene. The ends were cut back, 5 bases at V and 11 bases at J, with 15 bases in the middle. Germline assignment: CDR1 SGHRS and CDR2 YFSETQ. The CDR3 extends over 12 amino acids. The CDR3 region is CASRSTSGLQYF. DNA of the CDR3: TGCGCCAGCAGGTCCACATCGGGTTTGCAGTATTTT.

The chain uses TRBV29-1 and TRBJ1-3; no clear D. The CDR3 extends over 14 amino acids. Trimming removed 5 bases from V and 1 base from J, with 12 bases in between. Germline V gene lookup returns CDR1 SQVTM and CDR2 ANQGSEA. The CDR3 nucleotides read TGCAGCGTTCTTGTTCGGGGTTCTGGAAACACCATATATTTT. Amino acid sequence: CSVLVRGSGNTIYF.

The chain carries TRBV20-1 and TRBJ1-4, with 8 bases that match TRBD1. J gave up 4 bases and V 6 bases, and 22 bases lay outside the gene matches. Germline V gene data show CDR1 as DFQATT and CDR2 as SNEGSKA (reference sequence). The CDR3 is 19 amino acids. CDR3 nucleotide sequence: TGCAGTGCAACTGTGCGGCTGAAGACAGGGGCCGCCTTTAATGAAAAACTGTTTTTT. Its protein is CSATVRLKTGAAFNEKLFF.

This clonotype was found a few times. V usage is TRBV6-5 and J usage is TRBJ2-7; TRBD1 aligns across 8 bases. This CDR3 spans 13 amino acids. With 6 bases clipped from V and 3 bases from J, the junction kept 4 bases outside the gene matches. Germline assignment: CDR1 MNHEY and CDR2 SVGAGI. CDR3 DNA sequence: TGTGCCAGCAGCCGTGGACAGGGCTACGAGCAGTACTTC. Encoded protein: CASSRGQGYEQYF.

This clonotype appeared many times. The J gene is TRBJ2-7, the V gene TRBV11-2; TRBD1 might be the D (5 bases). Germline CDR1 and CDR2: SGHAT and FQNNGV. This CDR3 has 13 amino acids. Between the trimmed V and J ends, which lost 4 bases and 5 bases, there was a span of 12 bases. The CDR3 spells CASSSAGIHEQYF. The CDR3 DNA reads TGTGCCAGCAGCTCCGCAGGGATCCACGAGCAGTACTTC.

This clonotype was recorded a few times. The chain is built from TRBV7-9 and TRBJ1-1; D may be TRBD1 (5 bases). This CDR3 comprises 12 residues. Trimming stripped 5 bases from V and 7 bases from J, with 11 bases between. Germline CDR1 SEHNR, CDR2 FQNEAQ (reference sequence). Written as DNA, the CDR3 is TGTGCCAGCAGCCCCCAGGGAGATGAAGCTTTCTTT. Translating it yields CASSPQGDEAFF.

This clonotype was observed a handful of times. The chain combines TRBV18 with TRBJ1-1; D is unresolved. This CDR3 has 15 amino acids. Trimming removed 5 bases from V and 8 bases from J, with 21 bases in between. Germline V gives CDR1 KGHSH, CDR2 LQKENI. CDR3: CASSLKEGFRAEAFF. Written as DNA, the CDR3 is TGTGCCAGCTCATTAAAAGAAGGGTTCCGAGCCGAAGCTTTCTTT.

J is TRBJ2-4 and V is TRBV6-6; 10 nucleotides match TRBD1. This CDR3 region has 14 residues. Unmatched junction bases numbered 5, after V lost 4 bases and J lost 8 bases. Looked up from germline, CDR1 is MNHNY and CDR2 is SVGAGI (reference sequence). The CDR3 region is CASSSPGQGYIQYF. CDR3 nucleotide sequence: TGTGCCAGCAGTTCCCCGGGACAGGGGTACATTCAGTACTTC.

This clonotype was seen a handful of times. The gene calls are TRBV6-5 and TRBJ2-7, with D possibly being TRBD1 (6 bases). Trimming left V 8 bases short and J 5 bases short, with 13 bases between. The germline V gene encodes CDR1 MNHEY and CDR2 SVGAGI. The CDR3 has 12 residues. CDR3 sequence reads: CASSGQGNEQYF. The DNA for the CDR3 is TGTGCCAGCTCAGGGCAGGGGAACGAGCAGTACTTC.

CDR3 bases: TGTGCCAGCGCTAGGGGAGGTAACTACGAGCAGTACTTC. Protein: CASARGGNYEQYF. The chain has TRBV6-6 and TRBJ2-7; D is perhaps TRBD2 (6 bases). The V gene lost 8 bases and the J gene lost 3 bases, with 14 bases spanning the gap. The CDR3 has 13 amino acids. CDR1 and CDR2 (germline): MNHNY, SVGAGI (reference sequence).

This chain uses TRBV6-5 with TRBJ2-1; D is ambiguous. V was pared by 6 bases and J by 8 bases, with 11 bases between. The CDR3 spans 12 residues. Germline V gene data show CDR1 as MNHEY and CDR2 as SVGAGI. CDR3 sequence reads: CASSPNADEQFF. The CDR3 coding sequence is TGTGCCAGCAGCCCGAATGCGGATGAGCAGTTCTTC.